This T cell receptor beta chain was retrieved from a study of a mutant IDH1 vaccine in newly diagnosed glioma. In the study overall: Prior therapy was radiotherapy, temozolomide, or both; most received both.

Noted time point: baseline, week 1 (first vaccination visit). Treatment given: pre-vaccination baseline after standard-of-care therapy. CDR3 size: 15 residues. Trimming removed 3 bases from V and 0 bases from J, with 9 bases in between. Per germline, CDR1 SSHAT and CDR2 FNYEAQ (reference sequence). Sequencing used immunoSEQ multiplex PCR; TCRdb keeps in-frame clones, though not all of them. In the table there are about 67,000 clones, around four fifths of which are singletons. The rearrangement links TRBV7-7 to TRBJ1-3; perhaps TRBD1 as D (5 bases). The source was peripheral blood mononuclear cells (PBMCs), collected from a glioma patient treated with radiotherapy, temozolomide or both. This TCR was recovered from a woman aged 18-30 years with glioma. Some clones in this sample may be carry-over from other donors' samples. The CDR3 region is CASSFPDSSGNTIYF. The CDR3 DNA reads TGTGCCAGCAGCTTCCCAGACAGCTCTGGAAACACCATATATTTT.